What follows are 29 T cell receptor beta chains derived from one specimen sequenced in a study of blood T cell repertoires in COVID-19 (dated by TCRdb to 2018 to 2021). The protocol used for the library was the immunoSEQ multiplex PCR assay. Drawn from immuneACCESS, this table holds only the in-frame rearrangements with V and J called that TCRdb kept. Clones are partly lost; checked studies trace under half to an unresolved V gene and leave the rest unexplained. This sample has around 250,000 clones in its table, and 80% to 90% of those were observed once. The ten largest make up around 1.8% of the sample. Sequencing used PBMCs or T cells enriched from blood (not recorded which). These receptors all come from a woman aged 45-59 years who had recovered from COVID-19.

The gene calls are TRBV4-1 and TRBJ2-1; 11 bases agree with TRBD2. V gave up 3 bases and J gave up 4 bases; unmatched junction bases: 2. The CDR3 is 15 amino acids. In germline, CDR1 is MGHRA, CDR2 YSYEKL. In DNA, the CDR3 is TGCGCCAGCAGCCAGACTAGCGGGGATTACAATGAGCAGTTCTTC. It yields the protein CASSQTSGDYNEQFF.

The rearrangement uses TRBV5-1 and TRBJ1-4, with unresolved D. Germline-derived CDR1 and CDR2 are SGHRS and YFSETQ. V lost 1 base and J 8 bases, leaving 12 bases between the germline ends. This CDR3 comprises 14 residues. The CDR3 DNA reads TGCGCCAGCAGCTTGCGGGAACCGAGCGAAAAACTGTTTTTT. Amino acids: CASSLREPSEKLFF.

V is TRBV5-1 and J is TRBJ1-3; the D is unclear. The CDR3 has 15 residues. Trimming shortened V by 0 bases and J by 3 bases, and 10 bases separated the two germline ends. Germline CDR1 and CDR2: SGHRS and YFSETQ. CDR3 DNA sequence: TGCGCCAGCAGCTTGGAGAGGGCGATTGGAAACACCATATATTTT. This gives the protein CASSLERAIGNTIYF.

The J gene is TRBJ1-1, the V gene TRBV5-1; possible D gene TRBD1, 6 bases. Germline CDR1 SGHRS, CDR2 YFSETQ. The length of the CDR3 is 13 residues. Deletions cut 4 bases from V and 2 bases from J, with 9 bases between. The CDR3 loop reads CASSQQGNTEAFF. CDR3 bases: TGCGCCAGCAGCCAACAGGGTAACACTGAAGCTTTCTTT. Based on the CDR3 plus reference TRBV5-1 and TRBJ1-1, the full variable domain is KAGVTQTPRYLIKTRGQQVTLSCSPISGHRSVSWYQQTPGQGLQFLFEYFSETQRNKGNFPGRFSGRQFSNSRSEMNVSTLELGDSALYLCASSQQGNTEAFFGQGTRLTVV.

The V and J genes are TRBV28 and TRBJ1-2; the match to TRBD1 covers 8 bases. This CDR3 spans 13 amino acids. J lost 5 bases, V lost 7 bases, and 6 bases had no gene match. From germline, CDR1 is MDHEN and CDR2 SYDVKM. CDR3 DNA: TGTGCCAGCAAAGGGGACAGGTTATATGGCTACACCTTC. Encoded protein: CASKGDRLYGYTF.

The CDR3 reads CASSPRGLADYNEQFF. CDR3 DNA sequence: TGTGCCAGCAGCCCGCGGGGACTAGCGGACTACAATGAGCAGTTCTTC. This sequence joins TRBV7-9 and TRBJ2-1, with 11 bases aligning to TRBD2. V lost 5 bases to trimming and J lost 3 bases; unmatched junction nucleotides: 6. This CDR3 comprises 16 residues. Germline V gives CDR1 SEHNR, CDR2 FQNEAQ (reference sequence).

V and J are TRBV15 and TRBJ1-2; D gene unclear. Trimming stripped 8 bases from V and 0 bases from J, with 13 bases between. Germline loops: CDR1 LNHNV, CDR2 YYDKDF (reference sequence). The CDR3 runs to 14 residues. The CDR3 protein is CATGRETANYGYTF. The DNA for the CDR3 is TGTGCCACCGGGAGGGAAACAGCTAACTATGGCTACACCTTC.

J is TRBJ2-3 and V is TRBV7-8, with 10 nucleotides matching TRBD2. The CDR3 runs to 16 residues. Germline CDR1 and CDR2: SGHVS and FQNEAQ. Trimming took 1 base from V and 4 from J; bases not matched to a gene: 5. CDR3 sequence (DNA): TGTGCCAGCAGCTTAGGGCTAGCGGGAGTCGCAGATACGCAGTATTTT. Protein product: CASSLGLAGVADTQYF.

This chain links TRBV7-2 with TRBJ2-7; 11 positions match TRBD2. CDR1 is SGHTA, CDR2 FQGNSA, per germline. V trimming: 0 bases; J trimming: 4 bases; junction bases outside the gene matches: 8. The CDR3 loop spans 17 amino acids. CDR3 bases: TGTGCCAGCAGCTTAGCGCCGGAACTAGCGGGAGATTACGAGCAGTACTTC. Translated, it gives CASSLAPELAGDYEQYF. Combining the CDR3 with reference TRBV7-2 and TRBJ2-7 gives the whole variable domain GAGVSQSPSNKVTEKGKDVELRCDPISGHTALYWYRQSLGQGLEFLIYFQGNSAPDKSGLPSDRFSAERTGGSVSTLTIQRTQQEDSAVYLCASSLAPELAGDYEQYFGPGTRLTVT.

CDR3 loop: CASSFGTSGIPIEQYF. DNA for the CDR3: TGTGCCAGCAGTTTCGGGACTAGCGGTATCCCCATCGAGCAGTACTTC. The chain has TRBV6-5 and TRBJ2-7; TRBD2 matches 11 bases. V lost 4 bases, J lost 6 bases, and 11 bases stayed unmatched. Germline V gives CDR1 MNHEY, CDR2 SVGAGI. CDR3 length equals 16 residues.

CDR3 DNA: TGTGCCAGCAGCCAAGGGGGCGGGAAGAACACTGAAGCTTTCTTT. Its protein product is CASSQGGGKNTEAFF. This chain links TRBV3-1 (or the pseudogene TRBV3-2) with TRBJ1-1; D perhaps matches TRBD1 (5 bases). Germline lookup yields CDR1 LGHDT and CDR2 YNNKEL (reference sequence). CDR3 length equals 15 residues. Trimming took off 1 base at V and 1 base at J, with 10 bases between the two ends.

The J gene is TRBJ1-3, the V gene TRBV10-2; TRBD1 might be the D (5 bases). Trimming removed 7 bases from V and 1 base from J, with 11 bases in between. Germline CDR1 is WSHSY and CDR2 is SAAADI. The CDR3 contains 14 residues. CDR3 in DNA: TGCGCCAGCACTGCAGGGTATTCTGGAAACACCATATATTTT. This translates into CASTAGYSGNTIYF.

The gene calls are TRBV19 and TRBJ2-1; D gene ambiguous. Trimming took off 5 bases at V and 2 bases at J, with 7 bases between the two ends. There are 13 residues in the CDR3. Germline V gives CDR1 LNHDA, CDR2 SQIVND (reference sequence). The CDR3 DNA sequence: TGTGCCAGTAGTTTCCTCGCCTACAATGAGCAGTTCTTC. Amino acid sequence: CASSFLAYNEQFF.

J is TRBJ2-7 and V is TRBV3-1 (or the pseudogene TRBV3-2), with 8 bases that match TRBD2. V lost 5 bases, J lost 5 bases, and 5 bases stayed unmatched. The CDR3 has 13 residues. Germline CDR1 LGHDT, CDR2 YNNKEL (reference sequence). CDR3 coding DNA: TGTGCCAGCAGCACCCGGGGGGGGAACGAGCAGTACTTC. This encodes CASSTRGGNEQYF.

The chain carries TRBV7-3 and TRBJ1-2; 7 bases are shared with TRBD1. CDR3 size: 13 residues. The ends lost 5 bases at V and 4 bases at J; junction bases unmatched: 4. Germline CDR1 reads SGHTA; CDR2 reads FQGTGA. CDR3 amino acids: CASSLDRAYGYTF. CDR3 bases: TGTGCCAGCAGCCTTGACAGGGCCTATGGCTACACCTTC.

CDR3 coding DNA: TGCGCCAGCAGCCAAGATGGGGGACTAGCGGGAGGTCCCTACAATGAGCAGTTCTTC. Translating gives CASSQDGGLAGGPYNEQFF. J is TRBJ2-1 and V is TRBV4-1; 15 positions match TRBD2. The CDR3 has 19 amino acids. From germline, CDR1 is MGHRA and CDR2 YSYEKL. The V and J ends lost 0 bases and 2 bases, in that order; junction bases with no gene match: 5.

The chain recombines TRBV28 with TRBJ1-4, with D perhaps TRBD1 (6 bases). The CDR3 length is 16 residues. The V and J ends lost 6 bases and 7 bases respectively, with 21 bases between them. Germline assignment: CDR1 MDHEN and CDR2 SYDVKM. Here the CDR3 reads CASRDPQGRAFEKLFF. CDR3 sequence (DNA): TGTGCCAGCAGAGATCCACAGGGACGAGCCTTTGAAAAACTGTTTTTT. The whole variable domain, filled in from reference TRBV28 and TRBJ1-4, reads DVKVTQSSRYLVKRTGEKVFLECVQDMDHENMFWYRQDPGLGLRLIYFSYDVKMKEKGDIPEGYSVSREKKERFSLILESASTNQTSMYLCASRDPQGRAFEKLFFGSGTQLSVL.

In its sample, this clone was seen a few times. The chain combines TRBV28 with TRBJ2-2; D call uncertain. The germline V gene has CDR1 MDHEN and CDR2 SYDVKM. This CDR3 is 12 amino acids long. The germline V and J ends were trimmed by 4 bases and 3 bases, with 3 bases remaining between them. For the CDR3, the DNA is TGTGCCAGCAGTTCGTACACCGGGGAGCTGTTTTTT. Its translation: CASSSYTGELFF.

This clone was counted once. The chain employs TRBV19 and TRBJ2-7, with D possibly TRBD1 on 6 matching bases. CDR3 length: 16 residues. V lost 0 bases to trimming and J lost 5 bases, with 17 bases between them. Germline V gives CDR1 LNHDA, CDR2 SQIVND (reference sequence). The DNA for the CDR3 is TGTGCCAGTAGTATAGAGGGCAGGGGAACTAAGCACGAGCAGTACTTC. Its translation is CASSIEGRGTKHEQYF.

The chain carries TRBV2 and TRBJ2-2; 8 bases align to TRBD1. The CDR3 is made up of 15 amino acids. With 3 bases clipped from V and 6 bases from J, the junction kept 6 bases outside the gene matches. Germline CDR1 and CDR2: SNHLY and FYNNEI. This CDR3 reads CASSEGRGLAGELFF. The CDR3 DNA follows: TGTGCCAGCAGTGAGGGCAGGGGGCTCGCCGGGGAGCTGTTTTTT. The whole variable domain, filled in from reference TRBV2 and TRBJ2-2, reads EPEVTQTPSHQVTQMGQEVILRCVPISNHLYFYWYRQILGQKVEFLVSFYNNEISEKSEIFDDQFSVERPDGSNFTLKIRSTKLEDSAMYFCASSEGRGLAGELFFGEGSRLTVL.

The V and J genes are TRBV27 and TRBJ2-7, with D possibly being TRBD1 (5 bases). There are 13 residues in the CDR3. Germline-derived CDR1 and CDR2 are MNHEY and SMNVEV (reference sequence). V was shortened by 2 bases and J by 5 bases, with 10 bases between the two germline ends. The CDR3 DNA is TGTGCCAGCAGTTTAATCGAAGGGGACGAGCAGTACTTC. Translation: CASSLIEGDEQYF.

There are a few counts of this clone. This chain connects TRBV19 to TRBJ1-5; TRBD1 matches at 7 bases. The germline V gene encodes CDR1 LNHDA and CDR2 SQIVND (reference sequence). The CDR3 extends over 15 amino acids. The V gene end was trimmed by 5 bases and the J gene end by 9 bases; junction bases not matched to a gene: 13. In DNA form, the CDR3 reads TGTGCCAGTAGTCCTACAGGGGCCCCACCGGGGCCCCAGCATTTT. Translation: CASSPTGAPPGPQHF. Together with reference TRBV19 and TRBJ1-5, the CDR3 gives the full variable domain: DGGITQSPKYLFRKEGQNVTLSCEQNLNHDAMYWYRQDPGQGLRLIYYSQIVNDFQKGDIAEGYSVSREKKESFPLTVTSAQKNPTAFYLCASSPTGAPPGPQHFGDGTRLSIL.

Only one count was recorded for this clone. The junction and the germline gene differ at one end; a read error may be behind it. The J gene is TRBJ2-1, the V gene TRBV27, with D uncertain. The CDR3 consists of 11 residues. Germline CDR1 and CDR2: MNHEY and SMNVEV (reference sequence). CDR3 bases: TGTGCCAGCAGTTCCCTGGCAGTTATGATCTTC. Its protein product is CASSSLAVMIF.

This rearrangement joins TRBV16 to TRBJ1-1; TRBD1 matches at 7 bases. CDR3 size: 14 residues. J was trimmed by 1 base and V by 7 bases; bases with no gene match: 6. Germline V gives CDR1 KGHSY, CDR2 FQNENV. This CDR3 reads CASTRQGQNTEAFF. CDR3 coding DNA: TGTGCCAGCACCCGACAGGGTCAGAACACTGAAGCTTTCTTT.

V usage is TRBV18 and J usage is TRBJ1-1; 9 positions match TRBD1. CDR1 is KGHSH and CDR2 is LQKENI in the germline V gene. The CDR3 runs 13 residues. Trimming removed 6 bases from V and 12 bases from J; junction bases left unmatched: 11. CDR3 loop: CASSPGTGRETFF. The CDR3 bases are TGTGCCAGCTCCCCAGGGACAGGGAGGGAGACTTTCTTT.

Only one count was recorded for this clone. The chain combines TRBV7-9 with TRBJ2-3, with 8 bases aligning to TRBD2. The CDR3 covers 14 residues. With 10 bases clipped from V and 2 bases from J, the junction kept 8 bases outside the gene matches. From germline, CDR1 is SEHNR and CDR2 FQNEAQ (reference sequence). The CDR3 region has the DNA TGTGCCACCAGTCGGGAGGGGTCCACAGATACGCAGTATTTT. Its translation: CATSREGSTDTQYF.

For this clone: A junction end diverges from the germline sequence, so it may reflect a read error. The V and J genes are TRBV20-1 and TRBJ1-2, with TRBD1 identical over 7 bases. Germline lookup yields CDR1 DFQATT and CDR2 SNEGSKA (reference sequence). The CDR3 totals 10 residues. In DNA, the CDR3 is TGCAGTGCTGACCGGGACAGACGCCTCTTC. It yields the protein CSADRDRRLF.

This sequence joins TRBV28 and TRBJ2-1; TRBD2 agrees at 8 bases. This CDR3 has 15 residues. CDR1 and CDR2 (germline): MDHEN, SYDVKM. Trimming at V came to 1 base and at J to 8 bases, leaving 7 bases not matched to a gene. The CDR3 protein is CASSLFSGSVYEQFF. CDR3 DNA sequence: TGTGCCAGCAGTTTATTCAGCGGGAGTGTTTATGAGCAGTTCTTC.

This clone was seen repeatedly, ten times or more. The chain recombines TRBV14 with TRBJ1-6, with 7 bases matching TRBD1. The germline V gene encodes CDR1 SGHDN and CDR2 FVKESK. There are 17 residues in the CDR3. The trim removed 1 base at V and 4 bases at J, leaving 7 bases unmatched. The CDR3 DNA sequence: TGTGCCAGCAGCCAAGCCTCGGGACAGACTTATAATTCACCCCTCCACTTT. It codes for CASSQASGQTYNSPLHF.